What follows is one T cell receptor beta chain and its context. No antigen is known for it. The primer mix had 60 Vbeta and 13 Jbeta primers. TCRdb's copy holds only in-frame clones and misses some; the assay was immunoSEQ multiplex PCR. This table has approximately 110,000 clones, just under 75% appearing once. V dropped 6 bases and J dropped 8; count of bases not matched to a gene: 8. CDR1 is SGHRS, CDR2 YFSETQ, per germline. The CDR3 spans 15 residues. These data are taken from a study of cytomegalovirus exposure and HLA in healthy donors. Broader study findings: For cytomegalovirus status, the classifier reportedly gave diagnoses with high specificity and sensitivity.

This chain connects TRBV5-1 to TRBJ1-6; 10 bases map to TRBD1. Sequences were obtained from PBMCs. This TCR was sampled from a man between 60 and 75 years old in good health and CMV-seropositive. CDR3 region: CASKNHGTGDSPLHF. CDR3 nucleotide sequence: TGCGCCAGCAAAAATCACGGGACAGGGGATTCACCCCTCCACTTT.